The source of this TCR beta chain is a study of T cell responses to AZD1222 COVID-19 vaccine. This CDR3 has 11 amino acids. CDR1 is SGHVS and CDR2 is FQNEAQ in the germline V gene. Deletions cut 7 bases from V and 8 bases from J, with 9 bases between. Sequencing was performed with immunoSEQ multiplex PCR; in TCRdb, only in-frame clones are kept and a portion is missing. The repertoire holds about 160,000 clones, with around 89% as singletons. V usage is TRBV7-8 and J usage is TRBJ2-1; D is uncertain. The material sequenced was peripheral blood, taken 28 days after the second AZD1222 dose. The sequence derives from an adult who received the AZD1222 COVID-19 vaccine. DNA for the CDR3: TGTGCCAGCACCCTCGCCGATGAGCAGTTCTTC. It codes for CASTLADEQFF.